Reported below is one T cell receptor beta chain. The antigen is unknown. Produced via immunoSEQ multiplex PCR; TCRdb's table is partial and in-frame only. The sample records 400,000 to 500,000 clones, approximately 92% being singletons. Noted treatment: some 19 received Ad26.COV2.S at low or high dose, single or two shots; about 5 received placebo; per-sample allocation not given. Material that was analyzed had been drawn on day 63 after the first vaccine or placebo injection. The sample originates from a study of Ad26.COV2.S vaccination and SARS-CoV-2 variants. Study-wide context: Ad26.COV2.S shots went into the muscle once or twice, 56 days apart. Study findings and constraints: Possible underestimation of total T cell responses by the TCR breadth and depth analyses was noted. It was reported that spike-specific CD8+ and CD4+ T cell responses were substantially broad after vaccination. Placebo recipients and vaccine recipients were similar in non-spike TCR breadth.

V was shortened by 4 bases and J by 0 bases, with 10 bases between the two germline ends. The germline V gene encodes CDR1 LGHDT and CDR2 YNNKEL (reference sequence). The CDR3 spans 16 residues. This rearrangement joins TRBV3-1 (or the pseudogene TRBV3-2) to TRBJ1-6; D is ambiguous. The sequence was collected from a person aged 18-65 years who received the Ad26.COV2.S COVID-19 vaccine or a placebo. This specimen was peripheral blood, taken in a trial of Ad26.COV2.S vaccine versus placebo. DNA of the CDR3: TGTGCCAGCAGCCCCGGGAGGAGCTCCTATAATTCACCCCTCCACTTT. Translation gives CASSPGRSSYNSPLHF.